This T cell receptor beta chain derives from a study of CD8+CD57+ T cells in acquired aplastic anemia. About the study: Sorted CD4+ and CD8+ cells gave an average of roughly 3.2 ug of DNA.

V was shortened by 8 bases and J by 0 bases, with 13 bases between the two germline ends. There are 14 residues in the CDR3. Looked up from germline, CDR1 is GTSNPN and CDR2 is SVGIG (reference sequence). Patients chosen for sequencing had CD8+CD57+ cells that had expanded, as shown by flow cytometry. All participating patients were living with severe acquired aplastic anemia. Profiles of TCR beta VDJ and CDR3 were generated from a genomic DNA template. TCRdb analysed the reads with MiXCR anew, one entry per CDR3 protein. The table shows 450,000 to 550,000 distinct CDR3 sequences, with about a third occurring only once.

The genes are TRBV30 and TRBJ2-2; possible D gene TRBD1, 5 bases. The TCR originated in a human donor with aplastic anemia. The sample taken for sequencing was sorted CD4+, CD8+, or CD8+CD57+ T cells (not recorded which) from PBMCs. The CDR3: CARRTPANTGELFF. As DNA, the CDR3 is TGTGCCCGGCGGACACCAGCGAACACCGGGGAGCTGTTTTTT.